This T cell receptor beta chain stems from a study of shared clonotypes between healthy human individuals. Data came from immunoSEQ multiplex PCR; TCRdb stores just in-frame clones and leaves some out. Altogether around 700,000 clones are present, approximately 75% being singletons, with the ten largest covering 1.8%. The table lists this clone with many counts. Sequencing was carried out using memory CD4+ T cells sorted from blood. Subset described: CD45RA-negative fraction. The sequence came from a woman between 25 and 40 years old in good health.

The CDR3 spells CASSHGDLAIVGETQYF. The CDR3 nucleotides are TGTGCCAGTAGTCATGGAGATCTAGCGATCGTAGGAGAGACCCAGTACTTC. The chain carries TRBV19 and TRBJ2-5; tentatively, D is TRBD2 (6 bases). CDR3 length: 17 residues. V shed 5 bases and J shed 4 bases, with 23 bases lying between them. CDR1 and CDR2 from the germline V gene are LNHDA and SQIVND (reference sequence). The whole variable domain, filled in from reference TRBV19 and TRBJ2-5, reads DGGITQSPKYLFRKEGQNVTLSCEQNLNHDAMYWYRQDPGQGLRLIYYSQIVNDFQKGDIAEGYSVSREKKESFPLTVTSAQKNPTAFYLCASSHGDLAIVGETQYFGPGTRLLVL.